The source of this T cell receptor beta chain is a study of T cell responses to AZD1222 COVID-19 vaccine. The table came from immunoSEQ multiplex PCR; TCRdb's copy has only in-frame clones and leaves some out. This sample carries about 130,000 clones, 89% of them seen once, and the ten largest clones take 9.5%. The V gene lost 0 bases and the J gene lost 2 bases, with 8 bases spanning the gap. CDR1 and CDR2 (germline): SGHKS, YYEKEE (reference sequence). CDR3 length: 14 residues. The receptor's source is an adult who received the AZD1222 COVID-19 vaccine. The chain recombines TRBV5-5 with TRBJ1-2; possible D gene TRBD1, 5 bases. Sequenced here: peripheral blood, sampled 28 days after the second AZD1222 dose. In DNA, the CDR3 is TGTGCCAGCAGCTTGGTTTCAGGGAACTATGGCTACACCTTC. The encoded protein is CASSLVSGNYGYTF.